The 11 T cell receptor beta chains in this list originate from one sample, sequenced in a study of T-cell memory formation after mild COVID-19. TCRdb redid the calling of the 5' RACE reads with MiXCR, one entry per CDR3 protein. The sample holds 400,000 to 500,000 distinct CDR3 sequences, roughly 20% seen once. The sequencing input was PBMCs or a T cell subset sorted from them (not recorded which). These receptors all stem from an adult woman who had mild COVID-19 (a few samples of this study predate the infection). Cell type and time point are not known.

The CDR3: CSASNPGLAGDKNIQYF. DNA of the CDR3: TGCAGTGCTAGCAACCCCGGACTAGCGGGAGACAAAAACATTCAGTACTTC. This chain links TRBV20-1 with TRBJ2-4; TRBD2 matches 13 bases. Germline V gene lookup returns CDR1 DFQATT and CDR2 SNEGSKA (reference sequence). The length of the CDR3 is 17 residues. V lost 3 bases and J lost 3; bases outside the gene matches: 8.

V is TRBV20-1 and J is TRBJ2-7; D is ambiguous. The germline gives CDR1 DFQATT, CDR2 SNEGSKA (reference sequence). Trimming cost V 7 bases and J 0 bases, with 10 bases left between them. The CDR3 covers 12 residues. CDR3 DNA: TGCAGTGTCGGCGAGAGCTCCTACGAGCAGTACTTC. It codes for CSVGESSYEQYF.

This clonotype was counted a few times. The chain is built from TRBV9 and TRBJ2-7; TRBD1 aligns across 7 bases. V gave up 4 bases and J gave up 5 bases; unmatched junction bases: 9. The CDR3 runs 14 residues. Germline V CDR1 and CDR2: SGDLS, YYNGEE. The CDR3 spells CASSRQGHLHEQYF. The CDR3 nucleotides are TGTGCCAGCAGCCGACAGGGCCATCTACACGAGCAGTACTTC.

There are a few counts of this clonotype. V and J are TRBV5-1 and TRBJ2-5; a possible D gene is TRBD2 (7 bases). V was clipped by 4 bases and J by 9 bases, with 16 bases between them. The CDR3 covers 13 residues. Germline CDR1 is SGHRS and CDR2 is YFSETQ. CDR3 nucleotide sequence: TGCGCCAGCAGCCAAGCTAGGGGGGGTCCCCAGTACTTC. Translating it yields CASSQARGGPQYF. Full variable domain (outside the CDR3, taken from reference TRBV5-1 and TRBJ2-5): KAGVTQTPRYLIKTRGQQVTLSCSPISGHRSVSWYQQTPGQGLQFLFEYFSETQRNKGNFPGRFSGRQFSNSRSEMNVSTLELGDSALYLCASSQARGGPQYFGPGTRLLVL.

J is TRBJ2-1 and V is TRBV6-5; TRBD2 matches 9 bases. Germline CDR1 MNHEY, CDR2 SVGAGI. This CDR3 is built from 16 residues. Unmatched junction bases numbered 5, after V lost 2 bases and J lost 3 bases. CDR3 in DNA: TGTGCCAGCAGTTACGGGGGACTAGCCGTCTACAATGAGCAGTTCTTC. Translating gives CASSYGGLAVYNEQFF.

This clonotype was detected a few times. The chain carries TRBV24-1 and TRBJ2-7, with TRBD1 identical over 10 bases. With V trimmed by 6 bases and J by 5 bases, 6 bases remained unmatched. The CDR3 consists of 14 residues. The germline V gene encodes CDR1 KGHDR and CDR2 SFDVKD. The CDR3 nucleotides read TGTGCCACCAGTATGACAGGGGGCCCAAACGAGCAGTACTTC. Translation gives CATSMTGGPNEQYF.

This chain connects TRBV11-2 to TRBJ2-2, with a possible D match to TRBD2 (6 bases). The ends were cut back, 6 bases at V and 4 bases at J, with 12 bases in the middle. This CDR3 has 14 amino acids. Germline CDR1 is SGHAT and CDR2 is FQNNGV. This chain's CDR3 is CASRFPGGTGELFF. The CDR3 DNA reads as TGTGCCAGCAGATTTCCCGGGGGCACCGGGGAGCTGTTTTTT.

This chain links TRBV3-1 with TRBJ2-5, with 14 bases identical to TRBD2. Per the germline V gene, CDR1 is LGHDT and CDR2 is YNNKEL (reference sequence). With V trimmed by 2 bases and J by 1 base, 6 bases remained unmatched. The CDR3 sequence is 18 residues long. The CDR3 DNA sequence: TGTGCCAGCAGCCAATACGGACTAGCGGGGGGTATCCAAGAGACCCAGTACTTC. Translating it yields CASSQYGLAGGIQETQYF.

This clonotype showed up just a few times. The rearrangement links TRBV3-1 to TRBJ2-3; D remains unclear. The ends were cut back, 1 base at V and 10 bases at J, with 9 bases in the middle. Germline V gene data show CDR1 as LGHDT and CDR2 as YNNKEL (reference sequence). The CDR3 is 12 residues long. CDR3 bases: TGTGCCAGCAGCCAAGCGTATGGAGCGCAGTATTTT. Translating it yields CASSQAYGAQYF.

This clonotype was observed a few times. The CDR3 sequence: CASRKGVGTGELFF. DNA for the CDR3: TGTGCCAGCAGAAAGGGGGTGGGCACCGGGGAGCTGTTTTTT. This chain links TRBV12-3 or TRBV12-4 with TRBJ2-2; weak D call: TRBD1 (6 bases). V lost 6 bases to trimming and J lost 4 bases, with 12 bases between them. This CDR3 region has 14 residues.

This clonotype was picked up many times. The rearrangement joins TRBV4-2 to TRBJ2-1, with TRBD2 matching 13 bases. The length of the CDR3 is 16 residues. The trim removed 3 bases at V and 7 bases at J, leaving 6 bases unmatched. Germline-derived CDR1 and CDR2 are LGHNA and YNFKEQ. The CDR3 region has the DNA TGTGCCAGCAGCCAGGCGTTGACTAGCGGGAGGAATGAGCAGTTCTTC. Translated: CASSQALTSGRNEQFF.